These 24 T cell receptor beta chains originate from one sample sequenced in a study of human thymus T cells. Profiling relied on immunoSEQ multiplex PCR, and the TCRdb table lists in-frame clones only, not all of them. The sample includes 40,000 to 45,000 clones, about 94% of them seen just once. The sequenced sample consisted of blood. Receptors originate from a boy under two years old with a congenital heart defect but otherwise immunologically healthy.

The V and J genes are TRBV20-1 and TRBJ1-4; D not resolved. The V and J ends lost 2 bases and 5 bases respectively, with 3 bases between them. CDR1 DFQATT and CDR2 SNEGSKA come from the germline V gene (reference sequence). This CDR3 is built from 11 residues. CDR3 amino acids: CSARPNEKLFF. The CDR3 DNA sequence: TGCAGTGCTAGACCCAATGAAAAACTGTTTTTT.

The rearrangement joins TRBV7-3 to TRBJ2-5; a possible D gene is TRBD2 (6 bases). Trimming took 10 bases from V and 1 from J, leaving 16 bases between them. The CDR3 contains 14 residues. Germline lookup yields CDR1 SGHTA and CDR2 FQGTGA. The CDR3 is CATNLLASQETQYF. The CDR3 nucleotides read TGTGCCACCAACCTGCTAGCGTCCCAAGAGACCCAGTACTTC.

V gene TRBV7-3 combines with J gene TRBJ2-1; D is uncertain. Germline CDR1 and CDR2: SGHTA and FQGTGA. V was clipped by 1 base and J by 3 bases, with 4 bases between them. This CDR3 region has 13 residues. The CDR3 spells CASSLNRYNEQFF. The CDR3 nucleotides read TGTGCCAGCAGCTTAAACCGCTACAATGAGCAGTTCTTC.

The DNA for the CDR3 is TGTGCCAGCAGCTCGGACTTATTAGCGAAGACCCAGTACTTC. Protein sequence: CASSSDLLAKTQYF. This sequence joins TRBV7-2 and TRBJ2-5; perhaps TRBD2 as D (5 bases). CDR3 length: 14 amino acids. In germline, CDR1 is SGHTA, CDR2 FQGNSA. V dropped 4 bases and J dropped 6 bases, with 15 bases sitting between them.

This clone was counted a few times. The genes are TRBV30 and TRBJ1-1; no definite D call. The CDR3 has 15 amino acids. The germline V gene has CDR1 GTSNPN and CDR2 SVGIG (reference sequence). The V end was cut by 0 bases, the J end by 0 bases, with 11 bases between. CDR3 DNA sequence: TGTGCCTGGAGTGTACGGCACAAGATGAACACTGAAGCTTTCTTT. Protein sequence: CAWSVRHKMNTEAFF. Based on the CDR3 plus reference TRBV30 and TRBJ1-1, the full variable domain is SQTIHQWPATLVQPVGSPLSLECTVEGTSNPNLYWYRQAAGRGLQLLFYSVGIGQISSEVPQNLSASRPQDRQFILSSKKLLLSDSGFYLCAWSVRHKMNTEAFFGQGTRLTVV.

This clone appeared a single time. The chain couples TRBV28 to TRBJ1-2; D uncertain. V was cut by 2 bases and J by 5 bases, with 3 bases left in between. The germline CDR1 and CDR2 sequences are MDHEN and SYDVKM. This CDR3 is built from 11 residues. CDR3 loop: CASSLKYGYTF. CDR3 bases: TGTGCCAGCAGTTTAAAGTATGGCTACACCTTC.

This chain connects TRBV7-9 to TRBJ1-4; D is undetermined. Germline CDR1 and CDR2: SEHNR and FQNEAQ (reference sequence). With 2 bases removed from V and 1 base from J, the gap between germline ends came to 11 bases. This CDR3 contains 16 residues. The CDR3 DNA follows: TGTGCCAGCAGCTTACCCGCCGCAGTAACTAATGAAAAACTGTTTTTT. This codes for CASSLPAAVTNEKLFF.

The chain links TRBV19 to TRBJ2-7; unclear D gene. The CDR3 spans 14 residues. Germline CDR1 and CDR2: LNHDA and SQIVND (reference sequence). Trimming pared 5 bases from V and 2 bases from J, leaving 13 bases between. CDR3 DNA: TGTGCCAGTAGTTCCCAAGGGCTCACCTACGAGCAGTACTTC. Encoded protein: CASSSQGLTYEQYF.

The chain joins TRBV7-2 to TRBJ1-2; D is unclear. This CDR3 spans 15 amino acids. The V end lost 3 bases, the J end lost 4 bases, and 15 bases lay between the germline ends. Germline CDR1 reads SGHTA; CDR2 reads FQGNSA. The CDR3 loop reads CASSFAQNNLYGYTF. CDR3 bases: TGTGCCAGCAGCTTTGCACAGAATAACCTCTATGGCTACACCTTC.

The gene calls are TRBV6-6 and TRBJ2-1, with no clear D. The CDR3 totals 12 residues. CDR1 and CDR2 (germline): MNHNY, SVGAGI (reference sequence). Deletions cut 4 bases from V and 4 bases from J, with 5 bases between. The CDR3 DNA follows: TGTGCCAGCAGTTCAGGTTACAATGAGCAGTTCTTC. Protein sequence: CASSSGYNEQFF.

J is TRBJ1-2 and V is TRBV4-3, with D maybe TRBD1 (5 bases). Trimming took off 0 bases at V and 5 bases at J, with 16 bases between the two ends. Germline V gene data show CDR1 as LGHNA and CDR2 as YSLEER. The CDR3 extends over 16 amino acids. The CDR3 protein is CASSQDPNRPGYGYTF. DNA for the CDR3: TGCGCCAGCAGCCAAGATCCAAACAGGCCAGGGTATGGCTACACCTTC.

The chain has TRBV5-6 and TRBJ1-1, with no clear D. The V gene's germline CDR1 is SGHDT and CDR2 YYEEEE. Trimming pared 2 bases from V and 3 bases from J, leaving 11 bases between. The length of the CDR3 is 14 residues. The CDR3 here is CASSFGGTYTEAFF. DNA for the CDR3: TGTGCCAGCAGCTTTGGAGGAACCTACACTGAAGCTTTCTTT.

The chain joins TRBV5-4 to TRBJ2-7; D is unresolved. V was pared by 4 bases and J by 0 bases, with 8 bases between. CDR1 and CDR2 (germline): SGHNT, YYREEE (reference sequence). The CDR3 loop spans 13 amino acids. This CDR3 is CASSGDNSYEQYF. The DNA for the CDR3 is TGTGCCAGCAGCGGCGACAACTCCTACGAGCAGTACTTC.

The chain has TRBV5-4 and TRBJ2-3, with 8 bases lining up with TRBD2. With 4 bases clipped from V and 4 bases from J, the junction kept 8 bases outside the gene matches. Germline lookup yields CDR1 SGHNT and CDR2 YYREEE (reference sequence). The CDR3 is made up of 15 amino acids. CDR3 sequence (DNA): TGTGCCAGCAGCCCCGCCGGGACTAGGCCAGATACGCAGTATTTT. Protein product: CASSPAGTRPDTQYF.

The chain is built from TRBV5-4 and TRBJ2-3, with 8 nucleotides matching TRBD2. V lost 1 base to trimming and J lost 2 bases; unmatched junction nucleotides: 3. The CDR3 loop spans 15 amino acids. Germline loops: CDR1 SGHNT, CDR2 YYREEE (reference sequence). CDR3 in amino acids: CASSLPRGDTDTQYF. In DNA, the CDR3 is TGTGCCAGCAGCTTGCCGCGGGGGGACACAGATACGCAGTATTTT. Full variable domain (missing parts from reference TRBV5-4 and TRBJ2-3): ETGVTQSPTHLIKTRGQQVTLRCSSQSGHNTVSWYQQALGQGPQFIFQYYREEENGRGNFPPRFSGLQFPNYSSELNVNALELDDSALYLCASSLPRGDTDTQYFGPGTRLTVL.

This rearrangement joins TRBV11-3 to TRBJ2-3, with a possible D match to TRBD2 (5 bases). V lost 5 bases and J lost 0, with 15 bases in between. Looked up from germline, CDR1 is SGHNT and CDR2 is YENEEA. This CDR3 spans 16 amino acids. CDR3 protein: CASSPPGQRSTDTQYF. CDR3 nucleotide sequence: TGTGCCAGCAGCCCCCCGGGCCAGCGGAGCACAGATACGCAGTATTTT.

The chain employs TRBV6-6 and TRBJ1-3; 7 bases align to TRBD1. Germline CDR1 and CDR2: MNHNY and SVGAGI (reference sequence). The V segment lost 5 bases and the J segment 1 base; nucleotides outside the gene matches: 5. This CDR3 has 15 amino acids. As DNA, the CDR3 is TGTGCCAGCAGTACCCTGACAGGGTCTGGAAACACCATATATTTT. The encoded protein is CASSTLTGSGNTIYF.

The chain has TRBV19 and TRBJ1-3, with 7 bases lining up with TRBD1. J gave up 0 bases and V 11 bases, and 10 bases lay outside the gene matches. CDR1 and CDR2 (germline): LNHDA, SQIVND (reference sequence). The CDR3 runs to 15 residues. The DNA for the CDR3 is TGTGCCGTACGGAAGTCAGGGGGCTCTGGAAACACCATATATTTT. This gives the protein CAVRKSGGSGNTIYF. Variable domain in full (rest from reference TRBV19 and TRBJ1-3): DGGITQSPKYLFRKEGQNVTLSCEQNLNHDAMYWYRQDPGQGLRLIYYSQIVNDFQKGDIAEGYSVSREKKESFPLTVTSAQKNPTAFYLCAVRKSGGSGNTIYFGEGSWLTVV.

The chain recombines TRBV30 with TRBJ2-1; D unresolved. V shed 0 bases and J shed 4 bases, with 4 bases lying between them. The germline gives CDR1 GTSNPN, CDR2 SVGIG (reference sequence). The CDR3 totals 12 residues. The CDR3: CAWSVGYNEQFF. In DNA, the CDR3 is TGTGCCTGGAGTGTAGGGTACAATGAGCAGTTCTTC.

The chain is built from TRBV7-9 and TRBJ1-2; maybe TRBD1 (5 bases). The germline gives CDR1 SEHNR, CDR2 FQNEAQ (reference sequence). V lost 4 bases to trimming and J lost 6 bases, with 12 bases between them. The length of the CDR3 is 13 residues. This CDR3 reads CASSSGLSDGYTF. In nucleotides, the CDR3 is TGTGCCAGCAGCTCAGGGTTGTCAGATGGCTACACCTTC.

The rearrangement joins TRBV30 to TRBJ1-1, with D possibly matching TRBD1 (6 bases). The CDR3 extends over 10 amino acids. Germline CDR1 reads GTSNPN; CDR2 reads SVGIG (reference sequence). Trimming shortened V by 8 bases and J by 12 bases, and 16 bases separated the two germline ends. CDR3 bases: TGTGCCGGTCACAGGGTATGGCCTTTCTTT. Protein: CAGHRVWPFF.

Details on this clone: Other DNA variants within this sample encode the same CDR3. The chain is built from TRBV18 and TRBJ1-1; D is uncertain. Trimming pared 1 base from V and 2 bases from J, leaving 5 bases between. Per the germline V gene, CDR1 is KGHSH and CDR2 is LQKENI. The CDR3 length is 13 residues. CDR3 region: CASSPQGNTEAFF. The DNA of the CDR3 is TGTGCCAGCTCACCACAGGGTAACACTGAAGCTTTCTTT.

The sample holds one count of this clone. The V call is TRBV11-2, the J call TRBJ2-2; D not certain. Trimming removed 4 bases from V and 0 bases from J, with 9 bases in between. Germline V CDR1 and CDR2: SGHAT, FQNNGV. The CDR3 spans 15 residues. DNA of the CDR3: TGTGCCAGCAGCTCCTACACGCCGAACACCGGGGAGCTGTTTTTT. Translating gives CASSSYTPNTGELFF. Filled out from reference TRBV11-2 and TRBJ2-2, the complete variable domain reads EAGVAQSPRYKIIEKRQSVAFWCNPISGHATLYWYQQILGQGPKLLIQFQNNGVVDDSQLPKDRFSAERLKGVDSTLKIQPAKLEDSAVYLCASSSYTPNTGELFFGEGSRLTVL.

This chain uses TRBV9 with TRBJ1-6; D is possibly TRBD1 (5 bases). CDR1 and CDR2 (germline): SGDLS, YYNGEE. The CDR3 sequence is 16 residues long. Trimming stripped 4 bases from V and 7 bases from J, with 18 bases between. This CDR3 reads CASSSSGTPANSPLHF. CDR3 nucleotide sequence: TGTGCCAGCAGCAGCTCGGGGACCCCAGCAAATTCACCCCTCCACTTT.